Given below is one T cell receptor (beta chain) in context. Its antigen is not identified. All patients relapsed after autologous stem cell transplantation, and brentuximab vedotin exposure varied. The data stem from a study of PD-1 blockade in classical Hodgkin lymphoma. Study conclusions and caveats: Why the repertoires differ is still unclear, perhaps disease activity or prior therapy. Exclusion was applied to patients who started nivolumab under 1 year after ASCT. Baseline diversity was lower in partial responders and progressors than complete responders.

There are 13 residues in the CDR3. Looked up from germline, CDR1 is LNHDA and CDR2 is SQIVND (reference sequence). With 7 bases removed from V and 4 bases from J, the gap between germline ends came to 13 bases. Libraries were prepared by immunoSEQ multiplex PCR; TCRdb keeps only in-frame clonotypes and omits some of them. The sample carries around 26,000 clones, about four fifths recorded once. Sample: peripheral blood mononuclear cells (PBMCs), taken before the second cycle of nivolumab. The sequence came from a human donor with classical Hodgkin lymphoma. V is TRBV19 and J is TRBJ1-1, with D perhaps matching TRBD1 (5 bases). The CDR3 region is CASTRAGGTEAFF. The CDR3 DNA reads as TGTGCCAGTACCCGAGCGGGGGGCACTGAAGCTTTCTTT. Variable domain in full (rest from reference TRBV19 and TRBJ1-1): DGGITQSPKYLFRKEGQNVTLSCEQNLNHDAMYWYRQDPGQGLRLIYYSQIVNDFQKGDIAEGYSVSREKKESFPLTVTSAQKNPTAFYLCASTRAGGTEAFFGQGTRLTVV.